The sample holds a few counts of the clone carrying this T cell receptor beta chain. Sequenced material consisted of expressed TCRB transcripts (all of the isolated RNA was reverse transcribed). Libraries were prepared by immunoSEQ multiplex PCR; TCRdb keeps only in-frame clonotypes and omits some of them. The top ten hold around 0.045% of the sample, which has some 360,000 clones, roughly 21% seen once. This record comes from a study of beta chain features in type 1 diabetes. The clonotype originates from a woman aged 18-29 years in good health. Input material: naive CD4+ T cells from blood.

The CDR3 bases are TGTGCCAGCAGTTACTCGAGCAGGGGGCTAATTGAAGCTTTCTTT. Protein product: CASSYSSRGLIEAFF. The J gene is TRBJ1-1, the V gene TRBV6-5; 8 bases agree with TRBD1. V trimming: 0 bases; J trimming: 7 bases; junction bases outside the gene matches: 7. The CDR3 length is 15 residues. Germline CDR1 is MNHEY and CDR2 is SVGAGI.